The T cell receptor beta chain described here comes from a study of cytomegalovirus exposure and HLA in healthy donors (dated by TCRdb to 2016 to 2017). Study-wide context: An earlier analysis of around 600 of the donors reported 250 to 350 Gb of sequence data and about 100 million unique TCR beta sequences from about 180 million T cells. Roughly 300 gigabases of sequencing data and roughly 90 million unique TCR sequences were included in an early release covering about 620 HLA-typed donors. The genetic ancestry cluster associated with self-reported Caucasian donors included 65% to 90% of the 398 genotyped donors. The aim of the study was to test whether cataloging public T cell receptors could identify signatures of past pathogen exposure. The study profiled the T cell repertoires of some 610 subjects by immunosequencing and related them to cytomegalovirus serostatus. A separate validation cohort of some 130 different subjects was used in addition to the roughly 670-subject first cohort. High-throughput TCR immunosequencing, statistical association of individual TCRs with disease status, and machine learning were combined to predict cytomegalovirus infection status. In a later analysis, previously published TCR beta repertoires from roughly 710 donors were re-analyzed and high-resolution HLA genotyping was added so that TCR occurrence patterns could be studied. In the later analysis, no new phenotypic data were used to find candidate immune exposures; instead, reliance was placed on TCR beta sequences and their occurrence across donors. An earlier analysis of fewer than 750 of the donors used high-throughput TCR beta sequencing to judge whether each TCR beta V gene segment behaved as functional or pseudogenic. Donor age, sex, ethnicity and CMV serostatus were compiled together with the repertoire data. A later genetic analysis used genome-wide SNP genotypes for about three fifths of the 666 donors, treating that subset as a discovery cohort. All discovery cohort repertoires had been generated using a single sequencing platform. HLA typing included class I and class II loci at four-digit resolution. The number of donors typed differed by locus, with roughly 629-640 for A, B, C, DRB1 and DQB1, around 500 for DQA1, about 610 for DPA1, and 400 to 490 for DPB1. Five DR-DQ haplotypes were treated as single units for association and clustering because of strong linkage in the cohort. On average, roughly 250,000 unique TCR beta nucleotide sequences were sequenced per donor among 398 genotyped donors of the cohort, with roughly 18% of those sequences being non-productive. Study-wide conclusions, independent of this receptor: According to the authors, the approach could potentially be generalized to other disease states and immunological phenotypes. In a later genetic analysis, a missense DCLRE1C variant was associated with V-gene and J-gene trimming of TCR beta chains, and the association was replicated in an independent cohort. While some public TCRs were present in many individuals, most TCR sequences turned up only very rarely across donors. Because counts were too low, about 15 rarely observed V segments, including chromosome 9 orphons, were left out of the earlier analysis of some 640 of the donors. Compared with equally common non-associated chains, HLA-associated TCR beta chains in a later analysis were more clonally expanded and had lower generation probabilities. In an earlier analysis of some 550 of the donors, most TCR beta V segments were observed in productive rearrangements about 87% or about 30% of the time, broadly matching IMGT annotations. The only immune exposure information available for the cohort was CMV serostatus. The presence/absence analyses assumed that sequencing depth was roughly uniform across donors, and that assumption may not be true. In the study, around 150 TCR beta chains were listed as associated with cytomegalovirus. Strong co-occurrence of HLA alleles, especially DR and DQ, made assigning TCR associations to individual alleles difficult. In this cohort, only TCR beta chains were sequenced, and detectable features were limited by the absence of alpha or paired-chain data. A later analysis found that most CMV-associated TCR beta chains appeared HLA-restricted, with HLA associations seemingly driven largely by CMV exposure. Linkage disequilibrium might explain the correlated functional status among segregating V segments, but an unknown experimental factor could not be excluded. Some IMGT-functional V segments, including TRBV6-2 and TRBV6-3, could not be told apart with the 87-base-pair reads, so those segments were excluded. A few of the identified cytomegalovirus-associated TCR beta chains were confirmed in vitro to be specific for cytomegalovirus antigens. In a later analysis, some 18,000 TCR beta sequences were associated with specific HLA alleles at a false discovery rate of 0.05. A cluster of highly shared sequence variants was judged likely to be a technical artifact of the sequencing pipeline. The classifier was reported to diagnose cytomegalovirus status with high specificity and sensitivity in both the original and validation cohorts. In a later analysis, TCR association rates were found to vary across HLA loci, with the most associated TCRs seen for DRB1 alleles and the fewest for HLA-C alleles. In a later genetic analysis, fewer N-insertions in productive TCRs were reported among donors in an Asian-associated ancestry cluster than the approximately 710-donor mean. Several of the top co-occurrence clusters appeared to be linked to parvovirus B19, influenza, CMV and Epstein-Barr virus, according to a later analysis. A further reported finding was that TCR beta sequences accurately predicted the HLA-A and HLA-B alleles for most subjects in the first cohort. Because some donors lacked HLA typing at each locus, the association tests relied only on the typed subset.

The CDR3 holds 14 amino acids from the cysteine to the phenylalanine. Just the 42-base CDR3 DNA is kept, in frame starting at base 1. In the germline V gene, CDR1 corresponds to MGHDK and CDR2 to SYGVNS. V is shortened by 7 bases, J by 7 bases, and the region joining them spans 19 bases. As concerns this clone: Its cognate antigen has yet to be identified. The input lacks base qualities; no much larger clone sits a single base away.

Preparation of the library involved the immunoSEQ multiplex PCR assay. The multiplex PCR relied on a mix of 60 forward primers for TCR Vbeta segments and 13 reverse primers for TCR Jbeta segments. The CDR3 region of rearranged TCR beta genes was amplified from genomic DNA by a multiplex PCR assay. Amplified TCR beta libraries were sequenced as 87-base-pair reads on the Illumina HiSeq System. The paper's processing steps were these. A later analysis counted about 80 million unique TCR beta chains across the 600 to 850 repertoires, and about 10 million of these chains were shared by at least two donors. Raw reads were error-corrected and collapsed into unique sequences with a nearest-neighbor algorithm that merged closely related sequences to remove PCR and sequencing errors. V, D and J gene segments were assigned by aligning CDR3 sequences to IMGT reference sequences. Each retained sequence needed at least a six-nucleotide match to both a V gene segment and a J gene segment. Rearrangements were called productive when the CDR3 lacked stop codons and stayed in frame with V and J; all others were non-productive. Following IMGT convention, CDR3 was defined as the stretch from the second conserved V-encoded cysteine to the conserved J-encoded phenylalanine. The earlier analysis of some 600 of the donors excluded sequences that lacked an unambiguous match to a single V gene segment. An earlier analysis of roughly 590 of the donors called V segments functional above 56.7% productive rearrangements and segregating when the between-donor standard deviation exceeded 5%. A statistical classification framework was built for diagnosing cytomegalovirus status from the catalog of TCR beta chain sequences. V and J gene assignment, in a later analysis, came from comparing TCR nucleotide sequences with IMGT/GENE-DB human TR gene sequences. Using the TCRdist pipeline, a later analysis assigned CDR3 sequences along with most-parsimonious VDJ recombination scenarios. In a later analysis, each TCR beta chain was defined by its CDR3 amino acid sequence together with its V-gene family, and reads lacking a unique V-gene family were excluded. A later analysis removed roughly 590 highly shared, low-generation-probability nucleotide sequences to deal with suspected cross-contamination and a sequencing artifact. In a later analysis, a clonal expansion index for each public chain was calculated from normalized within-repertoire ranks of inferred template counts. Generation probabilities in a later analysis came from a VDJ recombination model fitted to out-of-frame rearrangements, and those results were checked against IGoR. In a later analysis, TCR-TCR, TCR-HLA and TCR-CMV co-occurrence was scored with hypergeometric tests, and a repertoire-size bias correction was applied to TCR pairs. False discovery rates were estimated in a later analysis by permuting HLA or CMV assignments 20 times. In a later analysis, co-occurring TCRs were grouped using DBSCAN, with TCRdist sequence similarity added in when clustering inside HLA-allele-positive subsets. Co-occurrence clustering excluded repertoires with fewer than 30,000 or more than 120,000 public chains, plus five with anomalous nucleotide sharing. TCRdb stores this immuneACCESS table with in-frame sequences only. Part of the clones is absent; in the studies checked, under half of the shortfall reflects unresolved V genes, and no reason is known for the rest. Clonal size and the V and J genes are those of that table, whereas D and trimming came from the DNA. The sample records more than 100,000 clones, less than 80% of which are singletons. Roughly 4% of the sample belongs to the ten largest clones.

The cohort consisted of 600 to 700 healthy bone marrow donors. All cohort members were sampled while nominally healthy, although unrecorded immune exposures were likely present. The donor tested CMV seropositive, placing the donor among the approximately 290 seropositive members of the cohort. Each donor provided a peripheral blood sample, and peripheral blood mononuclear cells were used for TCR beta sequencing. Genomic DNA was extracted from the blood cell samples with the Qiagen DNeasy Blood Extraction Kit. The sequenced sample was PBMCs. The rearranged segments are TRBV25-1 and TRBJ2-5; the D segment cannot be called with confidence. This sequence originates from a man aged 45-65 years in good health and CMV-seropositive. The CDR3 amino acid sequence is: CASIAPAPRRTQYF. In nucleotide form, the sequence is TGTGCCAGCATAGCCCCAGCCCCAAGAAGGACCCAGTACTTC. With the rest looked up from the reference TRBV25-1 and TRBJ2-5 genes rather than sequenced, the full variable domain is EADIYQTPRYLVIGTGKKITLECSQTMGHDKMYWYQQDPGMELHLIHYSYGVNSTEKGDLSSESTVSRIRTEHFPLTLESARPSHTSQYLCASIAPAPRRTQYFGPGTRLLVL.